The T cell receptor (beta chain) described here comes from a study of blood T cell repertoires in COVID-19. CDR1 and CDR2 (germline): MGHDK, SYGVNS. Unmatched junction bases numbered 3, after V lost 1 base and J lost 0 bases. This CDR3 contains 16 residues. Profiling relied on immunoSEQ multiplex PCR, and the TCRdb table lists in-frame clones only, not all of them. The sample consists of 80,000 or so clones, about 85% of them appearing once. This chain uses TRBV25-1 with TRBJ2-1, with 7 bases aligning to TRBD2. The sequence came from a man aged 55 to 70 with COVID-19, enrolled during active disease. The specimen sequenced was peripheral blood. The CDR3 protein is CASSELAGASYNEQFF. The CDR3 DNA sequence: TGTGCCAGCAGTGAATTAGCGGGTGCCTCCTACAATGAGCAGTTCTTC.